This T cell receptor (beta chain) was obtained from a study of blood T cell repertoires in COVID-19. The method was immunoSEQ multiplex PCR; TCRdb's version includes in-frame clones alone and lacks a portion of them. Seen here are 150,000 or so clones, roughly 88% observed once, and the top ten hold about 5.2%. The J segment lost 6 bases and the V segment lost 5 bases, leaving 5 bases of the junction unmatched. The CDR3 consists of 14 residues. Germline V gene lookup returns CDR1 SEHNR and CDR2 FQNEAQ (reference sequence). V gene TRBV7-9 combines with J gene TRBJ2-7, with 12 positions matching TRBD1. The receptor was isolated from a man between 65 and 80 years old who had been exposed to COVID-19. The sequencing input was PBMCs or T cells enriched from blood (not recorded which). The DNA for the CDR3 is TGTGCCAGCAGCCCGGGACAGGGGGCAGGCGAGCAGTACTTC. Amino acids: CASSPGQGAGEQYF.